The entry that follows covers one T cell receptor (beta chain) sequence. The sample is drawn from a study of OX40 agonist ivuxolimab in advanced cancers. Blood was sampled at baseline, cycle 4 day 1, and cycle 7 day 1. Germline values: CDR1 SGHVS, CDR2 FNYEAQ. Losses at the gene ends were 5 bases for V and 0 bases for J; bases not matched to a gene: 11. This CDR3 has 17 amino acids. Clones were sequenced by immunoSEQ multiplex PCR, and TCRdb holds only the in-frame ones, with some missing. Altogether some 68,000 clones are present, 75% to 90% being singletons, with the ten largest covering 3.5% to 5%.

This TCR came from an adult with an advanced solid tumor such as melanoma, head and neck, liver or kidney cancer. J is TRBJ2-3 and V is TRBV7-6; 7 bases are shared with TRBD1. The sample in question was CD4+ or CD8+ T cells sorted from blood, obtained in a trial of the OX40 agonist ivuxolimab. The CDR3 DNA reads as TGTGCCAGCAGCCAGGGGGTCGCGTCCCCTAGCACAGATACGCAGTATTTT. Protein product: CASSQGVASPSTDTQYF.